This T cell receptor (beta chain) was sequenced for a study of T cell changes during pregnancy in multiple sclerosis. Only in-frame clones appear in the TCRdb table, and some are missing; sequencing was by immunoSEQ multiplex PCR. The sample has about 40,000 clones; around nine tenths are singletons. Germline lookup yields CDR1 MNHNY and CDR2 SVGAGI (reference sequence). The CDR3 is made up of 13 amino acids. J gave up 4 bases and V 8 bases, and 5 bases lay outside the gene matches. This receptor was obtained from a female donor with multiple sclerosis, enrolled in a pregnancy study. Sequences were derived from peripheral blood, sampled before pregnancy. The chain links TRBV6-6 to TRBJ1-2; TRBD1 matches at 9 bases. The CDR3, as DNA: TGTGCCAGCCGAATGGACAGGGGCTATGGCTACACCTTC. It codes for CASRMDRGYGYTF.